A selection of T cell receptor beta chains follows, all from one sample in a study of T cell repertoires in cytomegalovirus infection. Via MiXCR, TCRdb re-called the reads, giving one row per CDR3 protein. The repertoire includes 50,000 to 55,000 distinct CDR3 sequences, 15% to 25% of them detected once, and about 30% sits in the top ten. These receptors have no known antigen. The specimen comprised CD8+ T cells from cultured PBMCs, sampled from culture after CMV antigen stimulation. The receptors derive from a human donor in good health (CMV status not recorded). Some clones in this sample may be carry-over from other donors' samples. Each CDR3 is given with its conserved first and last residue. Each record gives: CDR3 length, D gene, clone size, J gene, V gene, CDR3 DNA, CDR3 protein. D genes are given only for firm matches. A row's size may be missing; if present it is once, few, many or a size class.

>15|TRBD1|-|TRBJ1-5|TRBV7-8
TGTGCCAGCAGCTTAAGGGACAGGGGCGGGCAGCCCCAGCATTTT
CASSLRDRGGQPQHF
>18|TRBD2|-|TRBJ2-7|TRBV7-2
TGTGCCAGCAGCCTCCACCTTAGACTAGCGGGTGGGGCCTACGAGCAGTACTTC
CASSLHLRLAGGAYEQYF
>14|-|many|TRBJ2-3|TRBV7-8
TGTGCCAGCAGCTTCCCTCCAGGTGGAGATACGCAGTATTTT
CASSFPPGGDTQYF
>13|-|few|TRBJ2-3|TRBV7-2
TGTGCCAGCAGCCTCAGGGGCGTAGATACGCAGTATTTT
CASSLRGVDTQYF
>16|TRBD2|-|TRBJ2-3|TRBV7-8
TGTGCCAGCAGATACAGGACTAGCGGCATAACAGATACGCAGTATTTT
CASRYRTSGITDTQYF
>17|TRBD2|few|TRBJ2-3|TRBV7-9
TGTGCCAGCAGCTTCCCTCTCGGGAGGGACCGGGGAGATACGCAGTATTTT
CASSFPLGRDRGDTQYF
>13|-|few|TRBJ1-2|TRBV6-1
TGTGCCAGCAGTGAGGGGGGGAACTATGGCTACACCTTC
CASSEGGNYGYTF
>13|-|-|TRBJ1-5|TRBV12-3/TRBV12-4
TGTGCCAGCAGCGACAGTCGCAATCAGCCCCAGCATTTT
CASSDSRNQPQHF
>12|TRBD2|few|TRBJ2-1|TRBV6-6
TGTGCCAGCAGTTCCTTAGCGGGGGAGCAGTTCTTC
CASSSLAGEQFF
>17|TRBD2|few|TRBJ2-2|TRBV4-3
TGCGCCAGCAGCCAAGAGGAAGCGGGGTGGAACACCGGGGAGCTGTTTTTT
CASSQEEAGWNTGELFF
>13|-|few|TRBJ2-7|TRBV28
TGTGCCAGCACCCGGGACTCGTACTACGAGCAGTACTTC
CASTRDSYYEQYF
>17|-|-|TRBJ2-7|TRBV7-9
TGTGCCAGCAGCTTAGCAGTGACAACCCTTTTCTCCTACGAGCAGTACTTC
CASSLAVTTLFSYEQYF
>14|-|few|TRBJ1-1|TRBV2
TGTGCCAGCAGTGGACGGACGGCGGGCGCTGAAGCTTTCTTT
CASSGRTAGAEAFF
>12|-|many|TRBJ1-1|TRBV7-8
TGTGCCAGCAGCTTGACGTGGACTGAAGCTTTCTTT
CASSLTWTEAFF
>15|-|-|TRBJ2-5|TRBV6-2/TRBV6-3
TGTGCCAGCGTTCATGGACCAGAAGGAGGGGAGACCCAGTACTTC
CASVHGPEGGETQYF
>13|-|-|TRBJ2-1|TRBV11-2
TGTGCCAGCAGCTTGACCCCCGGGGATGAGCAGTTCTTC
CASSLTPGDEQFF
>17|-|few|TRBJ2-6|TRBV2
TGTGCCAGCAGTGACAGGGGCCGTATCTCTGGGGCCAACGTCCTGACTTTC
CASSDRGRISGANVLTF
>14|TRBD2|-|TRBJ2-1|TRBV7-2
TGTGCCAGCAGCCCAGCGGGGAAATACAATGAGCAGTTCTTC
CASSPAGKYNEQFF
>22|TRBD2|once|TRBJ2-2|TRBV20-1
TGCAGTGCTAGAGATTCCTCTGACCCGGGGACTAGCGGGGGGGCGAACACCGGGGAGCTGTTTTTT
CSARDSSDPGTSGGANTGELFF
>14|-|many|TRBJ1-6|TRBV7-9
TGTGCCAGCAGCTTGTCGGCATATAATTCACCCCTCCACTTT
CASSLSAYNSPLHF
>15|-|-|TRBJ2-5|TRBV5-1
TGCGCCAGCAGCTTTTCGACTACCGTCCAAGAGACCCAGTACTTC
CASSFSTTVQETQYF
>15|TRBD2|-|TRBJ2-7|TRBV20-1
TGCAGTTCAAGACTAGCGGGAGGACCTCCCCACGAGCAGTACTTC
CSSRLAGGPPHEQYF
>13|-|few|TRBJ2-7|TRBV7-2
TGTGCCAGCAGCTTATGGGATCTCTACGAGCAGTACTTC
CASSLWDLYEQYF
>16|TRBD1|few|TRBJ2-3|TRBV7-3
TGTGCCAGCAGCCCGACCGGGACAGGGGTTACAGATACGCAGTATTTT
CASSPTGTGVTDTQYF
>13|-|-|TRBJ1-6|TRBV27
TGTGCCAGCAGTATACAACTCAATTCACCCCTCCACTTT
CASSIQLNSPLHF
>12|-|many|TRBJ1-1|TRBV28
TGTGCCAGCAGTTCTGGTCCCAGGGAAGCTTTCTTT
CASSSGPREAFF
>15|TRBD2|few|TRBJ2-1|TRBV11-3
TGTGCCAGCAGCCAAGAGGCTAGCGGGAGCATTGAGCAGTTCTTC
CASSQEASGSIEQFF
>16|-|few|TRBJ2-7|TRBV9
TGTGCCAGCAGCGTAGGACTCTCGGGTTCAGTACACGAGCAGTACTTC
CASSVGLSGSVHEQYF
>15|TRBD1|-|TRBJ1-2|TRBV27
TGTGCCAGCAGCAAAGGACAGGGGGAAGACTATGGCTACACCTTC
CASSKGQGEDYGYTF
>14|-|few|TRBJ1-2|TRBV5-6
TGTGCCAGCAGCTACGCGACAACAAACTATGGCTACACCTTC
CASSYATTNYGYTF
>15|TRBD1|-|TRBJ1-5|TRBV20-1
TGCAGTGCCCGAGGGGGACAGGAAAGCAATCAGCCCCAGCATTTT
CSARGGQESNQPQHF
>14|-|-|TRBJ1-2|TRBV7-2
TGTGCCAGCAACCCAGGGAGCGACGGCTATGGCTACACCTTC
CASNPGSDGYGYTF
>14|-|few|TRBJ1-6|TRBV11-2
TGTGCCAGCAGCTTCACGGGAGAAACGTCACCCCTCCACTTT
CASSFTGETSPLHF
>14|-|-|TRBJ2-1|TRBV12-3/TRBV12-4
TGTGCCAGCAGTTTCTTGGGGCCCCACAATGAGCAGTTCTTC
CASSFLGPHNEQFF
>15|-|-|TRBJ1-3|TRBV9
TGTGCCAGCAGCGTATCATCAGGTTCTGGAAACACCATATATTTT
CASSVSSGSGNTIYF
>14|TRBD1|few|TRBJ2-1|TRBV7-6
TGTGCCAGCAGCTTAACGACAGGGGTCAATGAGCAGTTCTTC
CASSLTTGVNEQFF